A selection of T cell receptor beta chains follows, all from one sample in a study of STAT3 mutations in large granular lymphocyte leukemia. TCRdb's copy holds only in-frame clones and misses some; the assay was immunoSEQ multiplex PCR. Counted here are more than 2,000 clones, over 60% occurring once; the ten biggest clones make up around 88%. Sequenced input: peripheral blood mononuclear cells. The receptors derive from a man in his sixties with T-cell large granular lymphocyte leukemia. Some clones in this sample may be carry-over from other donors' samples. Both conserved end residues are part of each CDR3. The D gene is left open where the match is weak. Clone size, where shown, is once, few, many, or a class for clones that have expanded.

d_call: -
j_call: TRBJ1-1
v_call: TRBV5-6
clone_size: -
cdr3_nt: TGTGCCAGCAGAAGGACAGAGAACACTGAAGCTTTCTTT
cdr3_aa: CASRRTENTEAFF

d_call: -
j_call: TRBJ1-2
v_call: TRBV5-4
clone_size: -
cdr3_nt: TGTGCCAGCAGCTTCGAGACCAACTATGGCTACACCTTC
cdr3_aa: CASSFETNYGYTF

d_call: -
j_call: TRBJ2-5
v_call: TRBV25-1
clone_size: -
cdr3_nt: TGTGCCAGCAGTGAATGGGCTGAACAAGAGACCCAGTACTTC
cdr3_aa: CASSEWAEQETQYF

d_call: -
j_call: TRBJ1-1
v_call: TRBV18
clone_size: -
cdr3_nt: TGTGCCAGCTCACCACAGGCCAACACTGAAGCTTTCTTT
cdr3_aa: CASSPQANTEAFF

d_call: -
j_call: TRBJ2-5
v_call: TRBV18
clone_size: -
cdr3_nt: TGTGCCAGCGCAGCATCCAATGGGGAGACCCAGTACTTC
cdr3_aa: CASAASNGETQYF

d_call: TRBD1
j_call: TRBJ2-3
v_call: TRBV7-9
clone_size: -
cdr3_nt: TGTGCCAGCAGCTTAGGACAGGGTAATACGCAGTATTTT
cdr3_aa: CASSLGQGNTQYF

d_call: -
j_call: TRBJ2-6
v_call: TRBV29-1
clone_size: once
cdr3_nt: TGCAGCGTTGGTGCGGGTGGTGCTGGGGCCAACGTCCTGACTTTC
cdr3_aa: CSVGAGGAGANVLTF

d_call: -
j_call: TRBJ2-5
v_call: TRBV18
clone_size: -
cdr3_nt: TGTGCCAGCTCATCGTCAAGAGAGACCCAGTACTTC
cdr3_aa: CASSSSRETQYF

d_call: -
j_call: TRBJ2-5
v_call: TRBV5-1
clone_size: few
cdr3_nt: TGCGCCAGCAATGATCGGGAGACCCAGTACTTC
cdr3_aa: CASNDRETQYF

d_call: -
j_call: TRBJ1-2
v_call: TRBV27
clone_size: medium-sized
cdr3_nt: TGTGCCAGCAGTTTATCGTCGGACACGCCGCTCCATGGCTACACCTTC
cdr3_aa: CASSLSSDTPLHGYTF

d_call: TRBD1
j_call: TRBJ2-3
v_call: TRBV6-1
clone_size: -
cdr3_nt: TGTGCCAGCAAATTCTCCGGGACAGCCACAGATACGCAGTATTTT
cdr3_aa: CASKFSGTATDTQYF

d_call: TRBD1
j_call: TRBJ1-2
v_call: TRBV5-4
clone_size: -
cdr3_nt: TGTGCCAGCAGCTTGGCGGGACAGGGTGGTGTCTATGGCTACACCTTC
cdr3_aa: CASSLAGQGGVYGYTF

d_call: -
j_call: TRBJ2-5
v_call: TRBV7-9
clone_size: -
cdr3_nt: TGTGCCAGCAGCTTAGTTGGATTGGAGACCCAGTACTTC
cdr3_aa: CASSLVGLETQYF

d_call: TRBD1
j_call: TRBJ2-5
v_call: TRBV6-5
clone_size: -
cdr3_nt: TGTGCCAGCAGTGCAACACAGGGGATAGGAGAGACCCAGTACTTC
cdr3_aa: CASSATQGIGETQYF

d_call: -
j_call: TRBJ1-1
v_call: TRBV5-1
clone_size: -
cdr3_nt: TGCGCCAGCAGTCAGGCGGGAGCAGAAGCTTTCTTT
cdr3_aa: CASSQAGAEAFF

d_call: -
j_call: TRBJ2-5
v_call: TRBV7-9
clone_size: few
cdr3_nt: TGTGCCAGCAGCACGGGACGGATGTACCAAGAGACCCAGTACTTC
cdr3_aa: CASSTGRMYQETQYF

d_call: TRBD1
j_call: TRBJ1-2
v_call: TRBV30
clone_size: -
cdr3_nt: TGTGCCTGGAGTGTAGGGCCAGGGGGCCCGTATGGCTACACCTTC
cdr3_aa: CAWSVGPGGPYGYTF

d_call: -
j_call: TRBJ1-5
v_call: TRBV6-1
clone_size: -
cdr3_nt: TGTGCCAGCAGTGATAATCAGCCCCAGCATTTT
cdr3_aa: CASSDNQPQHF

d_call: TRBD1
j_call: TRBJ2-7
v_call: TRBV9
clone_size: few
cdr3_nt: TGTGCCAGCAGCGATGACAGGGAATTGGACGAGCAGTACTTC
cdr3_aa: CASSDDRELDEQYF

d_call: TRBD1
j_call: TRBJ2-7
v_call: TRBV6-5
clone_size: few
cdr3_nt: TGTGCCAGCAGCCAGGGCGGGACAGGGTTCTACGAGCAGTACTTC
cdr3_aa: CASSQGGTGFYEQYF

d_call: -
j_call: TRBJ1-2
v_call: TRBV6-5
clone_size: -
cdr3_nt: TGTGCCAGCAGTGAGACAGGAGCTAACTATGGCTACACCTTC
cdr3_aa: CASSETGANYGYTF

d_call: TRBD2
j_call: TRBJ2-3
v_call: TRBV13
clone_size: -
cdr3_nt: TGTGCCAGCAGCTTTCTAGCGGGCACAGATACGCAGTATTTT
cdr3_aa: CASSFLAGTDTQYF

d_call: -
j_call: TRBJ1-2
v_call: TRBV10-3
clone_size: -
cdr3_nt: TGTGCCATCAGTGACTACGGGGGAGGCTACACCTTC
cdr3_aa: CAISDYGGGYTF

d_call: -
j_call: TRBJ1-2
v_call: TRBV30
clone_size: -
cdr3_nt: TGTGCATACTACAGGGTTTTGAGCTATGGCTACACCTTC
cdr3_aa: CAYYRVLSYGYTF

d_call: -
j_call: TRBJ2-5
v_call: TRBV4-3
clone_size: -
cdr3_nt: TGCGCCAGCAGCCAAGAGGGGTGGGAGACCCAGTACTTC
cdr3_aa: CASSQEGWETQYF

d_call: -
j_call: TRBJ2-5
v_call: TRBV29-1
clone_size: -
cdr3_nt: TGCAGCGTTGATCCGGGTCGGCGGGAGACCCAGTACTTC
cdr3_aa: CSVDPGRRETQYF

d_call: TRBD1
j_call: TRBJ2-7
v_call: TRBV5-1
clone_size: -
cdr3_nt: TGCGCCAGCAGCTTAGGGACAGGACCCTACGAGCAGTACTTC
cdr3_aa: CASSLGTGPYEQYF

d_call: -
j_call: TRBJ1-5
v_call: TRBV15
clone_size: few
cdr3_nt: TGTGCCACCAGACTCGGCGGGGGAAGTCAGCCCCAGCATTTT
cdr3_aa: CATRLGGGSQPQHF

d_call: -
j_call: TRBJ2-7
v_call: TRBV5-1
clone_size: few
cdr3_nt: TGCGCCAGCAGCTTGGAATCCCAGGGCATCCAATCCTACGAGCAGTACTTC
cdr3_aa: CASSLESQGIQSYEQYF

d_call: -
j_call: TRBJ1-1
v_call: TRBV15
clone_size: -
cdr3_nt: TGTGCCACCAGCAGAGGCCTGGGGGCTGAAGCTTTCTTT
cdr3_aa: CATSRGLGAEAFF

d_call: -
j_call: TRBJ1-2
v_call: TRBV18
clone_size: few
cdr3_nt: TGTGCCAGCTCACTCTCGGACAGCTACTATGGCTACACCTTC
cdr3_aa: CASSLSDSYYGYTF

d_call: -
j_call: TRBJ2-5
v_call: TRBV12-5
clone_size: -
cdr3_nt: TGTGCTAGTGCCCAGGCCCCAGGGACCCAGTACTTC
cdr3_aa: CASAQAPGTQYF

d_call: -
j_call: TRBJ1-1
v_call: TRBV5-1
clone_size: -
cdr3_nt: TGCGCCAGCAGCTTGGTTGTAGGGAACACTGAAGCTTTCTTT
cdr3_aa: CASSLVVGNTEAFF

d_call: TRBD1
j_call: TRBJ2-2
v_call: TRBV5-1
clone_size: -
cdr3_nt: TGCGCCAGCAGCTTGGAACAGGGGGCAGGAGAGCTGTTTTTT
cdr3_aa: CASSLEQGAGELFF

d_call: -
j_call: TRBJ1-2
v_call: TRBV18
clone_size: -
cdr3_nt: TGTGCCAGCTCACTCGGATTGGGCGGACAGCGGACCGATGGCTACACCTTC
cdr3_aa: CASSLGLGGQRTDGYTF

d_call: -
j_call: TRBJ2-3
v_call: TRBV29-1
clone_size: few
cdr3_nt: TGCAGCGTTTCAGATACGCAGTATTTT
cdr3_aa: CSVSDTQYF

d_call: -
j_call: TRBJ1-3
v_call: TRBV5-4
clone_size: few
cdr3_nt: TGTGCCAGCAGCGGCGATGGAAACACCATATATTTT
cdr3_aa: CASSGDGNTIYF

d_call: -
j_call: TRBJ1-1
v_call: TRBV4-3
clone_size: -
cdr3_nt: TGCGCCAGCAGCCAAGGGGTCACCACTGAAGCTTTCTTT
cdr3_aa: CASSQGVTTEAFF

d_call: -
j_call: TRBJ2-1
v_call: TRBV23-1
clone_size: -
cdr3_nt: TGCGCCAGCACCCATAGCGACGGGAGAGTGTACAATGAGCAGTTCTTC
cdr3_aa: CASTHSDGRVYNEQFF